This T cell receptor (beta chain) was sequenced in a study of PD-L1 blockade in urothelial cancer. On the study more broadly: At some point between 2014 and 2016 therapy began: atezolizumab 1,200 mg intravenously every 3 weeks. About 90% of the roughly 30 patients were men whose urothelial cancer was bladder-origin. Once treatment had started, blood was analyzed at 3 weeks (second dose) and again at 6 weeks. The study's findings and limits: Pretreatment TCR clonality in blood under the median foretold superior survival.

Clones were sequenced by immunoSEQ multiplex PCR, and TCRdb holds only the in-frame ones, with some missing. The sample has some 120,000 clones; about 88% are singletons. Germline values: CDR1 LNHNV, CDR2 YYDKDF (reference sequence). The V gene lost 5 bases and the J gene lost 4 bases, with 20 bases spanning the gap. This CDR3 is built from 16 residues. Time point indicated: pretreatment peripheral blood. With regard to this clone: Antigen: not known.

This chain joins TRBV15 and TRBJ1-1; D remains unclear. This TCR was recovered from a man between 50 and 59 years old with urothelial cancer. This specimen was PBMCs, taken around atezolizumab (anti-PD-L1) treatment. The CDR3 DNA follows: TGTGCCACCAGCGAACCGGGCGCCGGGAAGGGCACTGAAGCTTTCTTT. As protein: CATSEPGAGKGTEAFF.